Listed here are 30 T cell receptor beta chains from one sample, sequenced in a study of CXCR3-negative and CXCR3-positive naive CD8 T cells. Findings and limits, study-wide: CXCR3-positive naive cells had TRB CDR3s that were more hydrophobic than CXCR3-negative naive cells had.

Via 5' RACE with UMI labels, TRB cDNA libraries were prepared. No DNA is given; TCRdb re-called the 5' RACE reads and lists each CDR3 protein once. This table holds about 120,000 distinct CDR3 sequences. No antigen has been identified for these receptors. The sample taken for sequencing was naive CXCR3+ CD8+ T cells from blood. Specified subset: CD45RO-CCR7+CD27+CD95- naive CD8+ T cells expressing CXCR3 (TNR3+). The receptors stem from a human donor in good health. Some clones in this sample may be carry-over from other donors' samples.

The chain has TRBV5-5 and TRBJ1-1. The CDR3 loop spans 12 amino acids. From germline, CDR1 is SGHKS and CDR2 YYEKEE (reference sequence). The CDR3 is CASSLEGTEAFF.

This CDR3 reads CASSFLQSDTQYF. The chain recombines TRBV5-6 with TRBJ2-3. This CDR3 comprises 13 residues. Germline V gene sequence: CDR1 SGHDT, CDR2 YYEEEE.

This sequence joins TRBV12-3 or TRBV12-4 and TRBJ1-2; TCRdb reports TRBD1, a call that lacks DNA to check it against. The CDR3 loop spans 14 amino acids. Here the CDR3 reads CASSLKPLNYGYTF.

The chain employs TRBV29-1 and TRBJ1-1. From germline, CDR1 is SQVTM and CDR2 ANQGSEA. The CDR3 length is 13 residues. CDR3 loop: CSVRTTMSTEAFF.

The genes are TRBV12-3 or TRBV12-4 and TRBJ2-7; TCRdb's D gene call, TRBD1, goes unchecked for lack of DNA. The CDR3 consists of 12 residues. The CDR3 is CASSPGFNEQYF.

J is TRBJ1-1 and V is TRBV13. CDR3 size: 14 residues. Germline values: CDR1 PRHDT, CDR2 FYEKMQ (reference sequence). The CDR3 sequence: CASSLGLGSTEAFF.

The rearrangement uses TRBV5-1 and TRBJ2-3; TCRdb calls TRBD2, which cannot be checked without DNA. From germline, CDR1 is SGHRS and CDR2 YFSETQ. There are 18 residues in the CDR3. CDR3 region: CASSSGLAGQSLADTQYF.

V is TRBV19 and J is TRBJ2-1; TCRdb names TRBD1, which stays unverified in the absence of DNA. CDR3 size: 15 residues. Germline CDR1 reads LNHDA; CDR2 reads SQIVND (reference sequence). The CDR3 protein is CASSLQGYSYNEQFF.

The chain recombines TRBV12-3 or TRBV12-4 with TRBJ2-7; TCRdb picks TRBD2, but there is no DNA to check that call. The CDR3 sequence is 14 residues long. The CDR3 sequence is CASSLLAGASEQYF.

The rearrangement uses TRBV19 and TRBJ2-1. Germline V CDR1 and CDR2: LNHDA, SQIVND (reference sequence). The CDR3 runs to 12 residues. The CDR3 reads CASRITDGEQFF.

The chain combines TRBV5-1 with TRBJ2-6. The CDR3 is 14 residues long. The germline gives CDR1 SGHRS, CDR2 YFSETQ. CDR3: CASSLYSGANVLTF.

This chain joins TRBV15 and TRBJ2-7; TCRdb reports TRBD2, a call that lacks DNA to check it against. Germline assignment: CDR1 LNHNV and CDR2 YYDKDF (reference sequence). The CDR3 contains 14 residues. The CDR3 region is CATRTSGTVYEQYF. Based on the CDR3 plus reference TRBV15 and TRBJ2-7, the full variable domain is DAMVIQNPRYQVTQFGKPVTLSCSQTLNHNVMYWYQQKSSQAPKLLFHYYDKDFNNEADTPDNFQSRRPNTSFCFLDIRSPGLGDTAMYLCATRTSGTVYEQYFGPGTRLTVT.

The CDR3 sequence: CSARKARAHSPLHF. The V and J genes are TRBV20-1 and TRBJ1-6. The CDR3 length is 14 residues. Germline CDR1 DFQATT, CDR2 SNEGSKA (reference sequence).

The gene calls are TRBV4-2 and TRBJ2-3; the D call from TCRdb, TRBD1, cannot be confirmed without DNA. CDR1 and CDR2 from the germline V gene are LGHNA and YNFKEQ. This CDR3 region has 15 residues. CDR3 amino acids: CASSQDGRGTDTQYF.

The V gene is TRBV6-6, the J gene TRBJ2-7; the D call of TRBD1 rests on TCRdb alone, since no DNA is present to check it. The germline gives CDR1 MNHNY, CDR2 SVGAGI (reference sequence). The CDR3 contains 17 residues. The CDR3 reads CASSYRLGAGLSYEQYF.

The rearrangement joins TRBV6-6 to TRBJ2-7. The CDR3 loop spans 11 amino acids. CDR1 and CDR2 (germline): MNHNY, SVGAGI (reference sequence). The CDR3 loop is CASTAAYEQYF.

The CDR3 protein is CASSSPRWTGELFF. The chain couples TRBV7-9 to TRBJ2-2; TCRdb's assignment of TRBD2 cannot be checked, as there is no DNA. Per germline, CDR1 SEHNR and CDR2 FQNEAQ (reference sequence). This CDR3 contains 14 residues. Full variable domain (remainder filled in from reference TRBV7-9 and TRBJ2-2): DTGVSQNPRHKITKRGQNVTFRCDPISEHNRLYWYRQTLGQGPEFLTYFQNEAQLEKSRLLSDRFSAERPKGSFSTLEIQRTEQGDSAMYLCASSSPRWTGELFFGEGSRLTVL.

CDR3 in amino acids: CASSLSDSHSPLHF. V gene TRBV13 combines with J gene TRBJ1-6; TCRdb's D call of TRBD1 is untestable without DNA. The CDR3 contains 14 residues. The V gene's germline CDR1 is PRHDT and CDR2 FYEKMQ (reference sequence).

The V call is TRBV29-1, the J call TRBJ1-2. The germline gives CDR1 SQVTM, CDR2 ANQGSEA. CDR3 size: 13 residues. CDR3 in amino acids: CSVESNSNYGYTF.

This rearrangement joins TRBV28 to TRBJ2-7; TCRdb reports TRBD1, a call that lacks DNA to check it against. The CDR3 has 17 amino acids. Germline values: CDR1 MDHEN, CDR2 SYDVKM. The CDR3 is CASSPLIVGRGLYEQYF.

The CDR3 loop is CASSLNPPGDEQFF. V is TRBV7-3 and J is TRBJ2-1; without DNA, the TCRdb call of TRBD1 cannot be checked. Germline V gene sequence: CDR1 SGHTA, CDR2 FQGTGA. The CDR3 spans 14 residues.

J is TRBJ2-7 and V is TRBV15; TCRdb selects TRBD1, and the lack of DNA leaves this call unchecked. The CDR3 has 14 amino acids. CDR1 is LNHNV and CDR2 is YYDKDF in the germline V gene (reference sequence). The chain's CDR3 is CATSISAFTYEQYF.

V gene TRBV7-2 combines with J gene TRBJ2-5; there is no DNA to check the TCRdb D call of TRBD1. From germline, CDR1 is SGHTA and CDR2 FQGNSA. This CDR3 has 14 residues. CDR3: CASSLGTSGETQYF.

The chain has TRBV29-1 and TRBJ2-2; TCRdb picks TRBD1, but there is no DNA to check that call. CDR3 size: 15 residues. CDR1 and CDR2 (germline): SQVTM, ANQGSEA. CDR3 in amino acids: CSVERAGRGTGELFF.

The chain joins TRBV5-1 to TRBJ2-2; TCRdb indicates TRBD2, and absent DNA this call remains unverified. There are 15 residues in the CDR3. Germline V gene data show CDR1 as SGHRS and CDR2 as YFSETQ. CDR3 residues: CASSTAARGAGELFF.

This sequence joins TRBV29-1 and TRBJ2-1. This CDR3 has 13 amino acids. Per germline, CDR1 SQVTM and CDR2 ANQGSEA. CDR3 region: CSVDYLSYNEQFF.

The chain links TRBV20-1 to TRBJ2-5. CDR1 and CDR2 from the germline V gene are DFQATT and SNEGSKA (reference sequence). The CDR3 length is 13 residues. The CDR3 protein is CSALAGDQETQYF.

V usage is TRBV5-4 and J usage is TRBJ2-3. The CDR3 runs to 15 residues. CDR1 and CDR2 from the germline V gene are SGHNT and YYREEE (reference sequence). This CDR3 reads CASKEEQTLTDTQYF. The full variable domain, its missing parts supplied by reference TRBV5-4 and TRBJ2-3, is ETGVTQSPTHLIKTRGQQVTLRCSSQSGHNTVSWYQQALGQGPQFIFQYYREEENGRGNFPPRFSGLQFPNYSSELNVNALELDDSALYLCASKEEQTLTDTQYFGPGTRLTVL.

This rearrangement joins TRBV5-1 to TRBJ2-7; TCRdb proposes TRBD1, but this gene call is untestable without DNA. Per germline, CDR1 SGHRS and CDR2 YFSETQ. CDR3 length equals 17 residues. CDR3 protein: CASSLPLGQGPLPEQYF.

The rearrangement links TRBV20-1 to TRBJ2-1; checking the TCRdb D call of TRBD1 is not possible without DNA. Looked up from germline, CDR1 is DFQATT and CDR2 is SNEGSKA (reference sequence). This CDR3 region has 13 residues. The CDR3 spells CSAPDWSYNEQFF.